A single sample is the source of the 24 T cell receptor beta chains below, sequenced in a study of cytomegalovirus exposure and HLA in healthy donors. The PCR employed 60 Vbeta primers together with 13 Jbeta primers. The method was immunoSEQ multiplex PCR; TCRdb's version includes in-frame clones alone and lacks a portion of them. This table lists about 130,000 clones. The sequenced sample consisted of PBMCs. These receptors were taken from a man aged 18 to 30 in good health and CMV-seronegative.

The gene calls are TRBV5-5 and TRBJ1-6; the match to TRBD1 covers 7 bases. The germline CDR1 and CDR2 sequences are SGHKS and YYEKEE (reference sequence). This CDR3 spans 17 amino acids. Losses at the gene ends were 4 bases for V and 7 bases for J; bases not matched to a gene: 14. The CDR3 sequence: CASSTLGQDGANSPLHF. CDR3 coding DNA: TGTGCCAGCAGCACTCTCGGACAGGACGGGGCCAATTCACCCCTCCACTTT.

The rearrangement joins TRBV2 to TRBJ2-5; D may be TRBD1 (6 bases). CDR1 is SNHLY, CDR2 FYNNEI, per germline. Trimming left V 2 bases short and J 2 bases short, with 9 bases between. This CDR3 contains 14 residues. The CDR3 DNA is TGTGCCAGCAGTGAAACAGGGCAGCAAGAGACCCAGTACTTC. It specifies CASSETGQQETQYF.

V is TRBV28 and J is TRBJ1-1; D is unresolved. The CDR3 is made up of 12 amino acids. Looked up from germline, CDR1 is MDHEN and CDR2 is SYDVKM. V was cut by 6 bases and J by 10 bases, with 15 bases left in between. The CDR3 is CASRHPQSGAFF. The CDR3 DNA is TGTGCCAGCAGACATCCACAGAGTGGAGCTTTCTTT.

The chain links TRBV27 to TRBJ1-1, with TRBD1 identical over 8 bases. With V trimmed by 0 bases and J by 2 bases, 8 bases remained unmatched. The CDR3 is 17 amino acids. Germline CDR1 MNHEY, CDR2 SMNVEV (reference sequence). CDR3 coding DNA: TGTGCCAGCAGTTTATCCGGGACAGGTACTTTTAACACTGAAGCTTTCTTT. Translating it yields CASSLSGTGTFNTEAFF.

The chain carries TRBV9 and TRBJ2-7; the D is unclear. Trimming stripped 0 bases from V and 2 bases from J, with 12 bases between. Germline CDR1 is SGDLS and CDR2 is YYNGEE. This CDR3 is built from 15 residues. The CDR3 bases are TGTGCCAGCAGCGTAGGTTTGACATACGCCTACGAGCAGTACTTC. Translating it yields CASSVGLTYAYEQYF.

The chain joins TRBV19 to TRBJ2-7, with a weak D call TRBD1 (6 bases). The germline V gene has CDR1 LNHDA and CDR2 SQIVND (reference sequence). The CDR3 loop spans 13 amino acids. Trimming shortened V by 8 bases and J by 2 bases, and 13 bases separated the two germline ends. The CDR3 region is CASSPGHTYEQYF. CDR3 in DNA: TGTGCCAGTTCCCCGGGACATACCTACGAGCAGTACTTC.

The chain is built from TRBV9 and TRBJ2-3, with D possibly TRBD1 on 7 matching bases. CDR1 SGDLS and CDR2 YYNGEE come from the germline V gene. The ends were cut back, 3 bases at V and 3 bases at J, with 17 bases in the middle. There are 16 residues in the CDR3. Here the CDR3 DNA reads TGTGCCAGCAGCGGGGGACAGACCCGGGGGACAGATACGCAGTATTTT. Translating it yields CASSGGQTRGTDTQYF.

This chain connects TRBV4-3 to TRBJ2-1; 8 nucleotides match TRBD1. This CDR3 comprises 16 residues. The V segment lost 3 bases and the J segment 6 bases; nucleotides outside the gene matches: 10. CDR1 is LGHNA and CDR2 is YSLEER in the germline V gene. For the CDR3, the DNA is TGCGCCAGCAGCCACCATCAGGGGGCGCGATTCAATGAGCAGTTCTTC. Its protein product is CASSHHQGARFNEQFF.

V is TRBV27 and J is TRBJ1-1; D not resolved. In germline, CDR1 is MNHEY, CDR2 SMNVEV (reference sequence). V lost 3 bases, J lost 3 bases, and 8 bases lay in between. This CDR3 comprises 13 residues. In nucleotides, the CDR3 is TGTGCCAGCAGTTTTAACGCGTACACTGAAGCTTTCTTT. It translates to CASSFNAYTEAFF.

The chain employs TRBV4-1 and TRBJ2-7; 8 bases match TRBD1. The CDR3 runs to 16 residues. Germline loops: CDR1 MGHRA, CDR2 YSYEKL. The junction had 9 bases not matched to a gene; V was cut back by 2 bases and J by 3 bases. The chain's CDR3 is CASSQQSDRAIYEQYF. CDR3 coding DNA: TGCGCCAGCAGCCAACAGTCGGACAGGGCGATCTACGAGCAGTACTTC.

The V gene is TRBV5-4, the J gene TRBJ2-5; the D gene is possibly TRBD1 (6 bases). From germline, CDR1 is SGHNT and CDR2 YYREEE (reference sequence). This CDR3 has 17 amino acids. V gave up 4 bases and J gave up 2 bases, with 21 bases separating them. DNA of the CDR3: TGTGCCAGCAGCGCCCTACAGGGAAGGGTGGGACAAGAGACCCAGTACTTC. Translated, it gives CASSALQGRVGQETQYF.

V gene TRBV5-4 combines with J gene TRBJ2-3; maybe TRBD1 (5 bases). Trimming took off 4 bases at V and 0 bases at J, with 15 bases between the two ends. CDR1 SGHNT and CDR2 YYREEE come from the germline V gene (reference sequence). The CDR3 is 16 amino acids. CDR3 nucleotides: TGTGCCAGCAGCAGAGACCCAGGGTCTAGCACAGATACGCAGTATTTT. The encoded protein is CASSRDPGSSTDTQYF.

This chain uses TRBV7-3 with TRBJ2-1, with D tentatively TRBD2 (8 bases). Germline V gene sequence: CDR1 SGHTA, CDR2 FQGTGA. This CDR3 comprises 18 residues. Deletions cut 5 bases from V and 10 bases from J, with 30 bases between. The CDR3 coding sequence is TGTGCCAGCAGCCGGACAGGAATCCGCGGGGGGCGCCGGTGGGAGCAGTTCTTC. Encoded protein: CASSRTGIRGGRRWEQFF.

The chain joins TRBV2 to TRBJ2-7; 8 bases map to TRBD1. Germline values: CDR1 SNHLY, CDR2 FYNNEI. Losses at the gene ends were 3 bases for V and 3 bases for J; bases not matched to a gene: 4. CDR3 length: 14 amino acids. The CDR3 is CASSDYRGYYEQYF. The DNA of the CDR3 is TGTGCCAGCAGTGATTACAGGGGGTACTACGAGCAGTACTTC.

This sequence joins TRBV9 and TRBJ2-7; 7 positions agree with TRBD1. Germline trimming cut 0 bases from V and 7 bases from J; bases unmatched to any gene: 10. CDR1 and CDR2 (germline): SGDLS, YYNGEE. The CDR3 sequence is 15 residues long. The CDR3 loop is CASSVDQQGIREQYF. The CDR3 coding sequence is TGTGCCAGCAGCGTAGATCAACAGGGGATTCGGGAGCAGTACTTC.

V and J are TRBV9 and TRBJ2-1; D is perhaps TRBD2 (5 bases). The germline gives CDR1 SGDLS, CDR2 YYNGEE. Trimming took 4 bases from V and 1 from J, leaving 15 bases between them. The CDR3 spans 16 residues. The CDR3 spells CASSSPEGGSYNEQFF. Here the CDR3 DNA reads TGTGCCAGCAGCTCCCCCGAGGGTGGGTCCTACAATGAGCAGTTCTTC.

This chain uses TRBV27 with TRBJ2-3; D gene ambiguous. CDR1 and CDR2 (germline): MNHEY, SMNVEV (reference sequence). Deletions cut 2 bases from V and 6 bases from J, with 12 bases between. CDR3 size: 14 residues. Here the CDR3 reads CASSLIGKKDTQYF. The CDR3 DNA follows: TGTGCCAGCAGTTTAATTGGCAAAAAGGATACGCAGTATTTT.

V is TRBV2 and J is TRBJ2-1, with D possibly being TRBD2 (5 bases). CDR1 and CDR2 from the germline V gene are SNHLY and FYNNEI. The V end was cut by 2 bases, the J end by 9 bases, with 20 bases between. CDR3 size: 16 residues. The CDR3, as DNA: TGTGCCAGCAGTGAAAATAACTACCCTGGTCGGGGTGAGCAGTTCTTC. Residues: CASSENNYPGRGEQFF. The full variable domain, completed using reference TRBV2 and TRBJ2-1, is EPEVTQTPSHQVTQMGQEVILRCVPISNHLYFYWYRQILGQKVEFLVSFYNNEISEKSEIFDDQFSVERPDGSNFTLKIRSTKLEDSAMYFCASSENNYPGRGEQFFGPGTRLTVL.

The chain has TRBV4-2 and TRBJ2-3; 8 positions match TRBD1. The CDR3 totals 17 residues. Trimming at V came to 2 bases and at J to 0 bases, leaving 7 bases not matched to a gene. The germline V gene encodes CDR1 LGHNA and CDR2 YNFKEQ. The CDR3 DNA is TGTGCCAGCAGCCAAAGATCAACAGGGGGAAGCACAGATACGCAGTATTTT. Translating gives CASSQRSTGGSTDTQYF.

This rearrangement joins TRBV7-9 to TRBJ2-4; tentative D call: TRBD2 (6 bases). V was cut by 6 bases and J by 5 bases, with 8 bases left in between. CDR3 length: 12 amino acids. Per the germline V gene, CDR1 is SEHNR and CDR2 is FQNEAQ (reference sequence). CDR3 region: CASSSGENIQYF. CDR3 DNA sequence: TGTGCCAGCAGTTCGGGGGAAAACATTCAGTACTTC.

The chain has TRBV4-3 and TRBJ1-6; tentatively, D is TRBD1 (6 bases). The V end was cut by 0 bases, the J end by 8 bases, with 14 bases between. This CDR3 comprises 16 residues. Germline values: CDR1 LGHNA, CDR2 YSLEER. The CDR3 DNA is TGCGCCAGCAGCCAAGAAGCAGGGGACGGGCATTCACCCCTCCACTTT. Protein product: CASSQEAGDGHSPLHF.

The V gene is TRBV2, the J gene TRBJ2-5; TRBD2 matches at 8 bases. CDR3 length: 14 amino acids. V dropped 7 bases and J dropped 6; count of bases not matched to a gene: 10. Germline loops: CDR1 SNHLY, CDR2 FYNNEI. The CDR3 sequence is CASKPGLGRQTQYF. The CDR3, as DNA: TGTGCCAGCAAACCGGGACTAGGGAGGCAGACCCAGTACTTC.

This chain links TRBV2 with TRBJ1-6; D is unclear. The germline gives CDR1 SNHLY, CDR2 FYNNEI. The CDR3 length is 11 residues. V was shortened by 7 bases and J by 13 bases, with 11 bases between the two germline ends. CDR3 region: CASKYQVPLHF. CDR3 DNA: TGTGCCAGCAAGTATCAGGTGCCCCTCCACTTT.

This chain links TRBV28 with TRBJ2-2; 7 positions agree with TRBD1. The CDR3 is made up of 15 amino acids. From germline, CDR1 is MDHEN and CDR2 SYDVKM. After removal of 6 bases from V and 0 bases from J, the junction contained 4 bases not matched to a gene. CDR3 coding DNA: TGTGCCAGCAGCGAGACAGGGCCGAACACCGGGGAGCTGTTTTTT. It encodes CASSETGPNTGELFF.